These T cell receptor beta chains were read from a single sample in a study of T cells after yellow fever vaccination. TCRdb called the 5' RACE reads again in MiXCR, with one record for every CDR3 protein. The sample lists approximately 330,000 distinct CDR3 sequences, about 12% seen once, with roughly 3.1% in the top ten. The sample consisted of CD4+ T cells sorted from PBMCs, taken 15 days after the yellow fever booster vaccination. These receptors were obtained from a young man who received the YFV17D yellow fever vaccine. The CDR3 runs from the conserved cysteine through the conserved F or W. A D gene is named only where the DNA matches it firmly. Clone size, where shown, is once, few, many, or a class for clones that have expanded.

abundance: many
j_gene: TRBJ1-1
d_gene: .
v_gene: TRBV6-4
CDR3aa: CASGVDMNTEAFF
CDR3nt: TGTGCCAGCGGGGTGGACATGAACACTGAAGCTTTCTTT

abundance: few
j_gene: TRBJ1-2
d_gene: .
v_gene: TRBV6-5
CDR3aa: CASRGGNGYTF
CDR3nt: TGTGCCAGCCGCGGTGGGAATGGCTACACCTTC

abundance: .
j_gene: TRBJ2-2
d_gene: TRBD1
v_gene: TRBV27
CDR3aa: CASSPGTGVPGELFF
CDR3nt: TGTGCCAGCAGCCCCGGGACAGGGGTCCCCGGGGAGCTGTTTTTT

abundance: few
j_gene: TRBJ2-3
d_gene: TRBD2
v_gene: TRBV7-7
CDR3aa: CASSHSGEDTQYF
CDR3nt: TGTGCTAGCAGCCATAGCGGGGAAGATACGCAGTATTTT

abundance: few
j_gene: TRBJ2-1
d_gene: .
v_gene: TRBV6-5
CDR3aa: CASNEGGGSSYNEQFF
CDR3nt: TGTGCCAGCAACGAAGGTGGGGGAAGCTCCTACAATGAGCAGTTCTTC

abundance: .
j_gene: TRBJ1-1
d_gene: .
v_gene: TRBV4-1
CDR3aa: CASSLAGHGNTEAFF
CDR3nt: TGCGCCAGCAGCCTCGCGGGACACGGGAACACTGAAGCTTTCTTT

abundance: .
j_gene: TRBJ2-3
d_gene: .
v_gene: TRBV5-4
CDR3aa: CASSLQTLLTDTQYF
CDR3nt: TGTGCCAGCAGCTTGCAGACACTCCTCACAGATACGCAGTATTTT

abundance: many
j_gene: TRBJ2-7
d_gene: .
v_gene: TRBV18
CDR3aa: CASSTQGRSYEQYF
CDR3nt: TGTGCCAGCTCAACCCAGGGCAGATCCTACGAGCAGTACTTC

abundance: few
j_gene: TRBJ1-6
d_gene: .
v_gene: TRBV7-9
CDR3aa: CASTSRQGNSPLHF
CDR3nt: TGTGCCAGCACCAGTCGGCAGGGAAATTCACCCCTCCACTTT

abundance: few
j_gene: TRBJ2-3
d_gene: TRBD1
v_gene: TRBV4-2
CDR3aa: CASSQAYGTGAGTDTQYF
CDR3nt: TGTGCCAGCAGCCAAGCGTACGGGACAGGGGCCGGGACAGATACGCAGTATTTT

abundance: .
j_gene: TRBJ1-1
d_gene: .
v_gene: TRBV18
CDR3aa: CASSPRTGVEEAFF
CDR3nt: TGTGCCAGCTCACCCAGGACGGGAGTAGAGGAAGCTTTCTTT

abundance: .
j_gene: TRBJ1-5
d_gene: .
v_gene: TRBV7-2
CDR3aa: CASSLGSWQPQHF
CDR3nt: TGTGCCAGCAGCTTAGGGAGTTGGCAGCCCCAGCATTTT

abundance: .
j_gene: TRBJ2-2
d_gene: TRBD1
v_gene: TRBV7-3
CDR3aa: CASSLTAGGRTGELFF
CDR3nt: TGTGCCAGCAGCTTAACGGCAGGGGGTAGGACCGGGGAGCTGTTTTTT

abundance: .
j_gene: TRBJ2-1
d_gene: .
v_gene: TRBV18
CDR3aa: CASSQLDLYNEQFF
CDR3nt: TGTGCCAGCTCACAACTGGACCTATACAATGAGCAGTTCTTC

abundance: few
j_gene: TRBJ1-2
d_gene: .
v_gene: TRBV28
CDR3aa: CASSLYRAPRGYTF
CDR3nt: TGTGCCAGCAGTTTATATCGGGCACCGCGGGGCTACACCTTC

abundance: .
j_gene: TRBJ2-1
d_gene: TRBD2
v_gene: TRBV19
CDR3aa: CASSGGGRNEQFF
CDR3nt: TGTGCCAGTAGTGGGGGAGGGCGGAATGAGCAGTTCTTC

abundance: many
j_gene: TRBJ2-3
d_gene: .
v_gene: TRBV5-1
CDR3aa: CASSHSGGSTDTQYF
CDR3nt: TGCGCCAGCAGCCATTCCGGGGGATCCACAGATACGCAGTATTTT

abundance: few
j_gene: TRBJ1-1
d_gene: .
v_gene: TRBV20-1
CDR3aa: CSARDHGRVDTEAFF
CDR3nt: TGCAGTGCTAGAGACCACGGCAGGGTGGACACTGAAGCTTTCTTT

abundance: .
j_gene: TRBJ2-3
d_gene: .
v_gene: TRBV5-1
CDR3aa: CASSSIGYNTDTQYF
CDR3nt: TGCGCCAGCAGCTCGATCGGGTACAACACAGATACGCAGTATTTT

abundance: .
j_gene: TRBJ1-1
d_gene: .
v_gene: TRBV10-3
CDR3aa: CAISKAGTEAFF
CDR3nt: TGTGCCATCAGTAAAGCGGGCACTGAAGCTTTCTTT

abundance: .
j_gene: TRBJ1-4
d_gene: .
v_gene: TRBV5-1
CDR3aa: CASIGSRNEKLFF
CDR3nt: TGCGCCAGCATTGGTAGTCGAAATGAAAAACTGTTTTTT

abundance: many
j_gene: TRBJ1-5
d_gene: TRBD1
v_gene: TRBV12-3/TRBV12-4
CDR3aa: CASRGGQGPQPQHF
CDR3nt: TGTGCCAGCAGGGGAGGACAGGGGCCCCAGCCCCAGCATTTT

abundance: .
j_gene: TRBJ1-1
d_gene: .
v_gene: TRBV21-1
CDR3aa: CASSKIRRVGTEAFF
CDR3nt: TGTGCCAGCAGCAAAATCCGAAGGGTGGGCACTGAAGCTTTCTTT

abundance: few
j_gene: TRBJ1-5
d_gene: TRBD1
v_gene: TRBV6-1
CDR3aa: CASTAAGGQPQHF
CDR3nt: TGTGCCAGCACTGCCGCAGGGGGACAGCCCCAGCATTTT

abundance: few
j_gene: TRBJ2-5
d_gene: TRBD1
v_gene: TRBV7-2
CDR3aa: CASSIQGAQETQYF
CDR3nt: TGTGCCAGCAGCATACAGGGGGCGCAGGAGACCCAGTACTTC

abundance: few
j_gene: TRBJ2-1
d_gene: TRBD2
v_gene: TRBV12-3/TRBV12-4
CDR3aa: CASRNREAGKQFF
CDR3nt: TGTGCCAGCAGAAACCGGGAGGCCGGAAAGCAGTTCTTC

abundance: few
j_gene: TRBJ1-1
d_gene: .
v_gene: TRBV6-6
CDR3aa: CASSYSWGAREAFF
CDR3nt: TGTGCCAGCAGTTACTCGTGGGGGGCCCGTGAAGCTTTCTTT

abundance: many
j_gene: TRBJ2-3
d_gene: .
v_gene: TRBV7-9
CDR3aa: CASSLVPTSFTDTQYF
CDR3nt: TGTGCCAGCAGCTTAGTCCCCACTAGTTTCACAGATACGCAGTATTTT

abundance: .
j_gene: TRBJ2-7
d_gene: .
v_gene: TRBV20-1
CDR3aa: CSARDQGTYSSYEQYF
CDR3nt: TGCAGTGCTAGAGATCAGGGGACGTATAGCTCCTACGAGCAGTACTTC

abundance: few
j_gene: TRBJ1-6
d_gene: .
v_gene: TRBV27
CDR3aa: CASSYRGIVSPLHF
CDR3nt: TGTGCCAGCAGTTATCGGGGTATTGTCTCACCCCTCCACTTT

abundance: few
j_gene: TRBJ2-2
d_gene: TRBD1
v_gene: TRBV6-5
CDR3aa: CASSPEPGQGYTGELFF
CDR3nt: TGTGCCAGCAGTCCAGAGCCGGGACAGGGGTATACCGGGGAGCTGTTTTTT

abundance: few
j_gene: TRBJ1-2
d_gene: TRBD1
v_gene: TRBV5-1
CDR3aa: CASGLGTVVYGYTF
CDR3nt: TGCGCCAGCGGGCTAGGGACAGTCGTCTATGGCTACACCTTC

abundance: few
j_gene: TRBJ1-1
d_gene: .
v_gene: TRBV12-3/TRBV12-4
CDR3aa: CASSPSGARDTEAFF
CDR3nt: TGTGCCAGCAGTCCGTCGGGGGCAAGGGACACTGAAGCTTTCTTT

abundance: .
j_gene: TRBJ1-6
d_gene: .
v_gene: TRBV7-2
CDR3aa: CASSLDTAYNSPLHF
CDR3nt: TGTGCCAGCAGCCTGGACACGGCCTATAATTCACCCCTCCACTTT

abundance: .
j_gene: TRBJ2-3
d_gene: .
v_gene: TRBV7-8
CDR3aa: CASSRRGLGTDTQYF
CDR3nt: TGTGCCAGCAGCAGAAGGGGACTTGGAACAGATACGCAGTATTTT

abundance: .
j_gene: TRBJ2-2
d_gene: .
v_gene: TRBV5-1
CDR3aa: CASSSRQDQNTGELFF
CDR3nt: TGCGCCAGCAGCTCACGACAGGATCAGAACACCGGGGAGCTGTTTTTT

abundance: few
j_gene: TRBJ1-1
d_gene: .
v_gene: TRBV29-1
CDR3aa: CSVCDANTEAFF
CDR3nt: TGCAGCGTTTGTGACGCGAACACTGAAGCTTTCTTT

abundance: few
j_gene: TRBJ1-1
d_gene: .
v_gene: TRBV9
CDR3aa: CASSASAGLLNTEAFF
CDR3nt: TGTGCCAGCAGCGCCTCGGCCGGTCTATTGAACACTGAAGCTTTCTTT

abundance: .
j_gene: TRBJ1-1
d_gene: .
v_gene: TRBV11-2
CDR3aa: CASSLFGREAFF
CDR3nt: TGTGCCAGCAGCTTATTTGGCAGAGAAGCTTTCTTT

abundance: .
j_gene: TRBJ1-5
d_gene: .
v_gene: TRBV6-2/TRBV6-3
CDR3aa: CASSFGPNQPQHF
CDR3nt: TGTGCCAGCTCCTTCGGACCCAATCAGCCCCAGCATTTT

abundance: once
j_gene: TRBJ2-3
d_gene: .
v_gene: TRBV7-9
CDR3aa: CASSLASVGRTQYF
CDR3nt: TGTGCCAGCAGCTTAGCATCGGTAGGGAGAACGCAGTATTTT